This T cell receptor beta chain came from a study of cytomegalovirus exposure and HLA in healthy donors. Primers for the PCR totalled 60 Vbeta and 13 Jbeta. Some clones are missing from TCRdb's copy, which holds only in-frame ones; the method was immunoSEQ multiplex PCR. The sample includes approximately 97,000 clones, approximately 77% of them seen just once. Germline V CDR1 and CDR2: MNHEY, SMNVEV (reference sequence). The V and J ends lost 3 bases and 1 base respectively, with 8 bases between them. The CDR3 contains 14 residues. The material sequenced was PBMCs. The TCR comes from a male donor in good health and CMV-seropositive. The chain employs TRBV27 and TRBJ2-3, with D possibly being TRBD2 (5 bases). The CDR3 sequence is CASSFLSGTDTQYF. The CDR3 DNA reads TGTGCCAGCAGTTTCCTTAGCGGCACAGATACGCAGTATTTT.